This TCR beta chain was identified in a study of blood T cell repertoires in COVID-19. Original handling: Nucleated cell number was recorded as an estimate derived from reference gene primer amplification. Sequenced by immunoSEQ multiplex PCR; TCRdb stores in-frame clones only, minus some. The V and J calls and the clone size are those of that table, but D and trimming were determined from the DNA. The sample carries 150,000 or so clones, around nine tenths recorded once. This CDR3 region has 13 residues. The V end lost 4 bases, the J end lost 2 bases, and 8 bases lay between the germline ends. Germline V CDR1 and CDR2: MNHEY, SVGAGI.

The TCR originated in a man aged 55 to 70 with COVID-19, enrolled during active disease. The sequenced material came from peripheral blood. The chain combines TRBV6-5 with TRBJ2-5, with a possible D match to TRBD2 (5 bases). This CDR3 reads CASSFGGQETQYF. The CDR3 DNA sequence: TGTGCCAGCAGTTTTGGAGGACAAGAGACCCAGTACTTC.